These T cell receptor beta chains were read from a single sample in a study of T cells after somatic rescue of genetic block. Here immunoSEQ multiplex PCR was the method, and the copy in TCRdb shows in-frame clones only, minus some. The table includes around 100,000 clones, 85% to 95% detected once. The sequencing sample was made of peripheral blood mononuclear cells (PBMCs). The receptors originated from a woman younger than 30. Both conserved end residues are part of each CDR3.

length: 13
V: TRBV4-1
CDR3: CASSRGVRETQYF

length: 14
V: TRBV2
CDR3: CASSLGQGTQPQHF

length: 14
V: TRBV30
CDR3: CAWSVTGIRNEQYF

length: 17
V: TRBV7-2
CDR3: CASSLDGRGHPNEKLFF

length: 14
V: TRBV11-3
CDR3: CASSLTTETDTQYF

length: 14
V: TRBV5-1
CDR3: CASSSGQAETEAFF

length: 14
V: TRBV6-4
CDR3: CASSPGEGQGEQYF

length: 15
V: TRBV5-1
CDR3: CASSLESLRNSPLHF

length: 14
V: TRBV2
CDR3: CASSTGGNNQPQHF

length: 14
V: TRBV19
CDR3: CASRGQGVNTEAFF

length: 14
V: TRBV6-1
CDR3: CASSEGTGVGGYTF

length: 16
V: TRBV7-3
CDR3: CASSPSRAGQGSPLHF